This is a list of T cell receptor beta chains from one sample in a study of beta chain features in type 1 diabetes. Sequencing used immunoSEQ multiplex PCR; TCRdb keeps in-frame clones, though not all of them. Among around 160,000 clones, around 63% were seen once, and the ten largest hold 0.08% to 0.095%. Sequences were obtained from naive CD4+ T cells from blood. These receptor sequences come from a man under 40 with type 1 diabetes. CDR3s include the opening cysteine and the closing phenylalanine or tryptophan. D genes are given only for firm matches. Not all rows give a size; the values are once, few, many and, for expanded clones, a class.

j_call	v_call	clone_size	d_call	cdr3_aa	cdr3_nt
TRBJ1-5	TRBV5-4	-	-	CASSFADSNQPQHF	TGTGCCAGCAGCTTCGCAGATAGCAATCAGCCCCAGCATTTT
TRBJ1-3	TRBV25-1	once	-	CASSAGNTIYF	TGTGCCAGCAGTGCCGGAAACACCATATATTTT
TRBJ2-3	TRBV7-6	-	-	CASSRGLHRDTQYF	TGTGCCAGCAGCAGGGGCCTTCACAGGGATACGCAGTATTTT
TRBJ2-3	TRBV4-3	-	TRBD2	CASSHFLAGEADTQYF	TGCGCCAGCAGCCATTTCCTAGCGGGGGAAGCAGATACGCAGTATTTT
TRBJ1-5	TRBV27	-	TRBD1	CASSPRTGGTVNQPQHF	TGTGCCAGCAGTCCCCGGACAGGGGGTACAGTGAATCAGCCCCAGCATTTT
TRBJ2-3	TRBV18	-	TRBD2	CASSLGTSGTDTQYF	TGTGCCAGCTCACTCGGGACTAGCGGCACAGATACGCAGTATTTT
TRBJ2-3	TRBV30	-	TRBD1	CAWTGGPDTQYF	TGTGCCTGGACAGGGGGCCCAGATACGCAGTATTTT
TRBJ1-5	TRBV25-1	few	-	CASSPGTYQPQHF	TGTGCCAGCAGTCCGGGGACATATCAGCCCCAGCATTTT
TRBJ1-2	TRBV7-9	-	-	CASSFAGYYGYTF	TGTGCCAGCAGCTTCGCAGGGTACTATGGCTACACCTTC
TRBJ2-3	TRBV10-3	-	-	CAIRGASTDTQYF	TGTGCCATCAGGGGAGCAAGCACAGATACGCAGTATTTT
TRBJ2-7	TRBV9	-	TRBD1	CASSVGVGTGDSYEQYF	TGTGCCAGCAGCGTAGGAGTTGGGACAGGGGATTCCTACGAGCAGTACTTC
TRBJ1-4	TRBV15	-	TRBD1	CATSRDRTNEKLFF	TGTGCCACCAGCCGGGACAGGACTAATGAAAAACTGTTTTTT
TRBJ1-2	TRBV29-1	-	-	CSVEGQGNYGYTF	TGCAGCGTTGAGGGCCAGGGGAACTATGGCTACACCTTC
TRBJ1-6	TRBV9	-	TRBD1	CASSDLSGTGIYNSPLHF	TGTGCCAGCAGCGACCTCTCCGGGACAGGGATCTATAATTCACCCCTCCACTTT
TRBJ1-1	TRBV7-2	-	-	CASSLDRNTEAFF	TGTGCCAGCAGTTTGGACAGAAACACTGAAGCTTTCTTT
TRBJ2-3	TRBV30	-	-	CAWSGGADTQYF	TGTGCCTGGAGTGGTGGGGCAGATACGCAGTATTTT
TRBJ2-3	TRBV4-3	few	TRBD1	CASSEGQGADTQYF	TGCGCCAGCAGCGAAGGACAGGGAGCAGATACGCAGTATTTT
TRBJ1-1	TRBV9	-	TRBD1	CASSVGSGGEAFF	TGTGCCAGCAGCGTAGGGTCAGGGGGTGAAGCTTTCTTT
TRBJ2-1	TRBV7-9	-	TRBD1	CASSLARTGTYNEQFF	TGTGCCAGCAGCTTAGCGAGGACAGGCACCTACAATGAGCAGTTCTTC
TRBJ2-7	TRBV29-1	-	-	CSKAGEQYF	TGCAGCAAAGCTGGCGAGCAGTACTTC
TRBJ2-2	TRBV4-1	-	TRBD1	CASRPGDRASDTGELFF	TGCGCCAGCAGACCTGGAGACAGGGCATCGGACACCGGGGAGCTGTTTTTT
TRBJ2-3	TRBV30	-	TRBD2	CAWSVGSGGPDTQYF	TGTGCCTGGAGTGTTGGTAGCGGGGGTCCAGATACGCAGTATTTT
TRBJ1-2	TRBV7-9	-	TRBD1	CASSWTGGDGYTF	TGTGCCAGCAGCTGGACAGGAGGAGATGGCTACACCTTC
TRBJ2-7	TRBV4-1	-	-	CASSLQESTYEQYF	TGCGCCAGCAGCCTACAGGAATCTACCTACGAGCAGTACTTC
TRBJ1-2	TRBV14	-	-	CASSQQRQARGLAGYTF	TGTGCCAGCAGCCAGCAGAGACAGGCTAGGGGTTTGGCTGGCTACACCTTC
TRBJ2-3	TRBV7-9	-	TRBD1	CASSLRTGGIDFTDTQYF	TGTGCCAGCAGCTTAAGGACAGGGGGCATCGACTTCACAGATACGCAGTATTTT
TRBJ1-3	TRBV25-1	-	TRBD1	CASSASTGSGNTIYF	TGTGCCAGCAGTGCATCGACAGGGTCTGGAAACACCATATATTTT
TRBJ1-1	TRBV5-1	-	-	CASSLALRTAEAFF	TGCGCCAGCAGCTTGGCCCTCCGGACAGCTGAAGCTTTCTTT